Sequencing of this TCR beta chain was carried out in a study of response to subunit inactivated influenza vaccine. This clonotype was seen repeatedly, ten times or more. What it recognizes is unknown. TCRdb reprocessed the RT-PCR reads via MiXCR and lists one record per CDR3 protein. The data show over 650,000 distinct CDR3 sequences, with approximately 17% seen just once and roughly a tenth held by the top ten. Study-level points and caveats: The authors suggested that every seasonal influenza vaccination recruits few new T cells.

The CDR3 has 13 amino acids. Germline loops: CDR1 SGDLS, CDR2 YYNGEE. Between the trimmed V and J ends, which lost 6 bases and 3 bases, there was a span of 11 bases. Sequenced material: PBMCs from blood, taken less than 6 days after vaccination. This clonotype was sampled from a man in his fifties who received an inactivated influenza vaccine. The chain uses TRBV9 and TRBJ2-3; tentative D call: TRBD2 (5 bases). In DNA form, the CDR3 reads TGTGCCAGCACCGAGGGATTTACAGATACGCAGTATTTT. Its protein is CASTEGFTDTQYF. The entire variable domain, with the rest obtained from reference TRBV9 and TRBJ2-3, is as follows: DSGVTQTPKHLITATGQRVTLRCSPRSGDLSVYWYQQSLDQGLQFLIQYYNGEERAKGNILERFSAQQFPDLHSELNLSSLELGDSALYFCASTEGFTDTQYFGPGTRLTVL.